The rows below give T cell receptor beta chains drawn from one sample of a study of blood T cell repertoires in COVID-19. Measured with immunoSEQ multiplex PCR; TCRdb has only the in-frame clones, and not every one. This sample has just over 300,000 clones, with around 91% found just once. The sequenced sample consisted of PBMCs or T cells enriched from blood (not recorded which). Receptor source: a woman in her forties who had recovered from COVID-19. Each CDR3 is given with its conserved first and last residue. Fields, in order: V gene, J gene, CDR3 protein.

V: TRBV7-2
J: TRBJ2-5
CDR3: CASSRNSGGGETQYF

V: TRBV5-1
J: TRBJ2-7
CDR3: CASSGGNYEQYF

V: TRBV5-6
J: TRBJ2-5
CDR3: CASSLLIAQETQYF

V: TRBV27
J: TRBJ1-2
CDR3: CASSLSGRGGYTF

V: TRBV2
J: TRBJ1-5
CDR3: CASTTAGRTNQPQHF

V: TRBV7-3
J: TRBJ2-1
CDR3: CASSFLGTSGENEQFF

V: TRBV14
J: TRBJ2-1
CDR3: CASSPGLYNEQFF

V: TRBV5-8
J: TRBJ2-5
CDR3: CASSLALAAQETQYF

V: TRBV30
J: TRBJ2-1
CDR3: CAWSPGTGSYNEQFF

V: TRBV28
J: TRBJ1-1
CDR3: CASSLHTGGGTEAFF

V: TRBV28
J: TRBJ1-3
CDR3: CASSPPLVSGNTIYF

V: TRBV9
J: TRBJ1-3
CDR3: CASSGSTGTAGNTIYF

V: TRBV5-1
J: TRBJ1-4
CDR3: CASGRSGDTNEKLFF

V: TRBV4-3
J: TRBJ1-3
CDR3: CASSQDTGIAGNTIYF

V: TRBV6-2/TRBV6-3
J: TRBJ1-1
CDR3: CASSRRQGALNTEAFF

V: TRBV28
J: TRBJ1-1
CDR3: CASSLSRGGQTFF

V: TRBV11-2
J: TRBJ1-6
CDR3: CASSLVAGDYNSPLHF

V: TRBV29-1
J: TRBJ2-1
CDR3: CSVALSGGALREQFF

V: TRBV19
J: TRBJ1-1
CDR3: CASSSRDSEAFF

V: TRBV4-3
J: TRBJ2-1
CDR3: CASSQDSGGYHNEQFF

V: TRBV7-2
J: TRBJ2-1
CDR3: CASSSQLEAYNEQFF

V: TRBV7-8
J: TRBJ2-7
CDR3: CASSLNGLYEQYF

V: TRBV6-2/TRBV6-3
J: TRBJ1-2
CDR3: CASSDSYQGVYGYTF

V: TRBV2
J: TRBJ2-1
CDR3: CASSAQDPSYNEQFF

V: TRBV7-9
J: TRBJ2-5
CDR3: CASSFGLGVTETQYF

V: TRBV7-9
J: TRBJ1-5
CDR3: CASSLSAGGADQPQHF

V: TRBV13
J: TRBJ2-5
CDR3: CASSLGLGTSVETQYF

V: TRBV4-3
J: TRBJ2-7
CDR3: CASSQAVADRATYEQYF

V: TRBV3-1/TRBV3-2
J: TRBJ2-1
CDR3: CASSPTSGNHNEQFF

V: TRBV7-2
J: TRBJ2-7
CDR3: CASSLAGLASYEQYF

V: TRBV9
J: TRBJ2-7
CDR3: CASSVGDTLYEQYF

V: TRBV24-1
J: TRBJ1-2
CDR3: CATSDWPVVDGYTF

V: TRBV3-1/TRBV3-2
J: TRBJ2-3
CDR3: CASSLAGTSGRGSDTQYF

V: TRBV27
J: TRBJ1-6
CDR3: CASSQGPRRVGSYNSPLHF

V: TRBV10-2
J: TRBJ1-1
CDR3: CASSSGGITEAFF

V: TRBV4-3
J: TRBJ2-1
CDR3: CASSQDPANWRQHEQFF

V: TRBV28
J: TRBJ1-3
CDR3: CASSSTTPGGGNTIYF

V: TRBV10-3
J: TRBJ2-7
CDR3: CAISKTGIPYEQYF

V: TRBV5-8
J: TRBJ2-2
CDR3: CASSVREGLPGELFF

V: TRBV3-1/TRBV3-2
J: TRBJ1-2
CDR3: CASSQEGARSYGYTF

V: TRBV6-5
J: TRBJ2-2
CDR3: CASSYSVQGSTGELFF

V: TRBV21-1
J: TRBJ2-7
CDR3: CASSITDRAPDWWVLYEQYF

V: TRBV24-1
J: TRBJ2-7
CDR3: CATGRGLYEQYF

V: TRBV5-1
J: TRBJ1-1
CDR3: CASSLGGTGLNTEAFF

V: TRBV7-9
J: TRBJ2-3
CDR3: CASSPRLGDTQYF

V: TRBV7-3
J: TRBJ2-2
CDR3: CASSLTPMNTGELFF

V: TRBV5-4
J: TRBJ2-3
CDR3: CASSGLAGSTDTQYF

V: TRBV6-5
J: TRBJ1-2
CDR3: CASSWTGHYGYTF

V: TRBV5-4
J: TRBJ2-5
CDR3: CASSPLPGQGETQYF

V: TRBV3-1/TRBV3-2
J: TRBJ1-2
CDR3: CASSHGTGGYTF

V: TRBV28
J: TRBJ2-1
CDR3: CASSLGASGGPEQFF

V: TRBV6-5
J: TRBJ1-6
CDR3: CASSSDRENSPLHF

V: TRBV10-1
J: TRBJ2-2
CDR3: CASSEQNTGELFF

V: TRBV10-3
J: TRBJ2-2
CDR3: CAINDLAGVGAGELFF

V: TRBV5-5
J: TRBJ2-7
CDR3: CASSFTSGPTEQYF

V: TRBV27
J: TRBJ2-7
CDR3: CASSSRGTPYEQYF

V: TRBV5-4
J: TRBJ1-2
CDR3: CASSLEAGGINGYTF

V: TRBV27
J: TRBJ1-1
CDR3: CASSPLQGLGTEAFF

V: TRBV11-3
J: TRBJ2-7
CDR3: CASSPFRGGNYEQYF